The 11 T cell receptor beta chains reported below all come from one sample, sequenced in a study of tissue T cells after allogeneic stem cell transplantation. Sample time point: mouse harvest day 7 after allogeneic transplant. Each mouse received 10^7 T-cell-depleted marrow cells plus 10^6 splenic CD5+ T cells by tail vein. Clones were read by immunoSEQ multiplex PCR, and TCRdb kept only the in-frame ones, dropping some. Counted here are 8,900 or so clones, roughly 45% occurring once; the ten biggest clones make up around 2.4%. Material: skin. All receptors derive from a female BALB/c mouse given C57BL/6 T cells with graft-versus-host disease after an allogeneic hematopoietic cell transplant.

Comment on this clone: The gene names here belong to mouse. The read comes to an end 1 residue before the CDR3 does, leaving the germline J gene to fill in the end. The chain couples TRBV1 to TRBJ2-4; 14 nucleotides agree with TRBD2. V trimming: 5 bases; J trimming: 0 bases; junction bases outside the gene matches: 4. CDR3 length: 17 residues. Germline V gene sequence: CDR1 NSQYPW, CDR2 LRSPGD (reference sequence). Partial CDR3 DNA: TGCACCTGCAGTCCCGGGACTGGGGGGGCAAGTCAAAACACCTTGTAC. Translation gives CTCSPGTGGASQNTLY. The whole CDR3 reads CTCSPGTGGASQNTLYF.

Concerning this clone itself: Gene names refer to mouse genes. The CDR3 extends 1 residue past the end of the read, so its final part is completed from the germline J gene. The V gene is TRBV12-1, the J gene TRBJ2-4; D is tentatively TRBD1 or TRBD2 (5 bases each). V was pared by 3 bases and J by 0 bases, with 6 bases between. This CDR3 has 13 amino acids. Germline V CDR1 and CDR2: SGHSN, HYEKVE. The CDR3 DNA, read in part, is TGTGCCAGCTCTTGGGACAGTCAAAACACCTTGTAC. Its translation: CASSWDSQNTLY. From start to end, the CDR3 is CASSWDSQNTLYF.

This clone was counted once. Mouse names are used for the genes. The read is 1 residue too short to cover the CDR3 end, so that end is filled in from the germline J gene. This chain joins TRBV5 and TRBJ1-1; the match to TRBD1 covers 11 bases. Germline V gene lookup returns CDR1 LGHNA and CDR2 YNLKQL (reference sequence). V dropped 0 bases and J dropped 7; count of bases not matched to a gene: 4. The CDR3 sequence is 15 residues long. The DNA read from the CDR3 is TGTGCCAGCAGCCAAGATCGGGACAGGGGGAGAGAAGTCTTC. Protein product: CASSQDRDRGREVF. The whole CDR3 reads CASSQDRDRGREVFF.

On this clone itself: Any gene name here is a mouse gene name. The DNA ends 1 residue before the CDR3 does, and the rest of the CDR3 is filled in from the germline J gene. The V call is TRBV23, the J call TRBJ2-5; the listed D gene, TRBD1, was not tested against the DNA. The CDR3 extends over 13 amino acids. Germline V lookup: CDR1 KGHTA, CDR2 FQNQQP. CDR3 sequence reads: CSSRDRREDTQYF. Partial CDR3 DNA: TGCTCCAGCAGGGACAGGCGGGAAGACACCCAGTAC.

Of note for this clone: Mouse names are used for the genes. Read coverage stops 1 residue before the CDR3 terminus; the germline J gene supplies the remainder. The V gene is TRBV3, the J gene TRBJ1-5; no reliable D call. Trimming cost V 4 bases and J 1 base, with 5 bases left between them. CDR1 SNHLY and CDR2 FYNGKV come from the germline V gene (reference sequence). The CDR3 covers 13 residues. CDR3 in amino acids: CASSSGNNQAPLF. Incomplete CDR3 DNA: TGTGCCAGCAGCTCGGGAAACAACCAGGCTCCGCTT.

Note on this clone: Mouse gene names apply. The read ends 1 residue before the CDR3 terminus; that terminus is restored from the germline J gene. The chain is built from TRBV26 and TRBJ2-1; 7 bases match TRBD1. Germline-derived CDR1 and CDR2 are KGHPV and FQNQEV (reference sequence). V dropped 5 bases and J dropped 0; count of bases not matched to a gene: 1. The CDR3 runs to 14 residues. Incomplete CDR3 DNA: TGTGCCAGCAGTAGACAGGGTAACTATGCTGAGCAGTTC. This gives the protein CASSRQGNYAEQF. In full, the CDR3 is CASSRQGNYAEQFF.

For this clone: Any gene name here is a mouse gene name. The CDR3 sequence is CSSSRGPNSDYTF. Partial CDR3 DNA: TGCTCCAGCAGTCGCGGTCCAAACTCCGACTACACC. The chain joins TRBV23 to TRBJ1-2. The read is 1 residue too short to cover the CDR3 end, so that end is filled in from the germline J gene. The V gene's germline CDR1 is KGHTA and CDR2 FQNQQP. This CDR3 is 13 amino acids long.

With regard to this clone: Gene names follow the mouse nomenclature. The read ends 1 residue before the CDR3 terminus; that terminus is restored from the germline J gene. The chain combines TRBV20 with TRBJ2-1, with 12 bases that match TRBD2. CDR1 is GFQATS and CDR2 is STVNSAI in the germline V gene. This CDR3 spans 15 amino acids. Unmatched junction bases numbered 7, after V lost 3 bases and J lost 7 bases. The CDR3 loop reads CGASPGTGGRAEQFF. The DNA read from the CDR3 is TGTGGTGCTAGCCCCGGGACTGGGGGGAGGGCTGAGCAGTTC.

There are a few counts of this clone. Germline and genes here are mouse. The read is 1 residue too short to cover the CDR3 end, so that end is filled in from the germline J gene. The chain links TRBV26 to TRBJ2-7; perhaps TRBD1 as D (5 bases). The germline V gene has CDR1 KGHPV and CDR2 FQNQEV (reference sequence). Trimming shortened V by 2 bases and J by 3 bases, and 5 bases separated the two germline ends. The CDR3 is made up of 12 amino acids. CDR3 sequence reads: CASSLQGYEQYF. CDR3 DNA (partial): TGTGCCAGCAGTCTGCAGGGCTATGAACAGTAC.

This clone has a handful of counts. Mouse names are used for the genes. The sequenced fragment ends 1 residue before the CDR3 boundary, so the rest is inferred from the germline J gene. The V gene is TRBV12-2, the J gene TRBJ1-2, with D maybe TRBD1 (6 bases). Trimming removed 0 bases at V and 0 bases at J, with 10 bases between. Germline loops: CDR1 SGHLS, CDR2 HYDKME. CDR3 length: 15 residues. The CDR3 protein is CASSLAGVANSDYTF. The CDR3 DNA, read in part, is TGTGCCAGCTCTCTCGCAGGGGTTGCAAACTCCGACTACACC.

Concerning this clone itself: Gene names are the mouse ones. The read stops 1 residue short of the end of the CDR3; the missing end is completed from the germline J gene. The chain combines TRBV5 with TRBJ1-1; D possibly corresponds to TRBD1 (6 bases). Per the germline V gene, CDR1 is LGHNA and CDR2 is YNLKQL (reference sequence). The CDR3 covers 15 residues. Trimming pared 0 bases from V and 3 bases from J, leaving 11 bases between. The CDR3 DNA, read in part, is TGTGCCAGCAGCCAAGATCTGAGGGGGGACACAGAAGTCTTC. Protein sequence: CASSQDLRGDTEVF. The full-length CDR3 reads as CASSQDLRGDTEVFF.